The 8 T cell receptor beta chains given below trace back to one sample, sequenced in a study of control samples from healthy donors and cancer patients. The repertoire was sequenced with immunoSEQ multiplex PCR; TCRdb's copy has only in-frame clones and lacks some. The sample has 100,000 to 120,000 clones, around four fifths seen once; the top ten hold approximately 6.7%. Sequencing was done on a sample of blood. The receptor set was obtained from a man in his late teens or twenties in good health.

CDR3 amino acids: CSVGLGGGLHGELFF. The CDR3 bases are TGCAGCGTAGGGCTAGGGGGGGGCCTCCACGGGGAGCTGTTTTTT. The chain recombines TRBV29-1 with TRBJ2-2; a possible D gene is TRBD2 (7 bases). V lost 6 bases, J lost 7 bases, and 21 bases lay in between. Germline CDR1 and CDR2: SQVTM and ANQGSEA. This CDR3 spans 15 amino acids.

This rearrangement joins TRBV6-6 to TRBJ2-7, with a possible D match to TRBD2 (7 bases). CDR1 and CDR2 (germline): MNHNY, SVGAGI (reference sequence). This CDR3 has 15 amino acids. Trimming took off 0 bases at V and 3 bases at J, with 12 bases between the two ends. For the CDR3, the DNA is TGTGCCAGCAGTTACTCGAGGGGGGGAGGCTACGAGCAGTACTTC. Its protein is CASSYSRGGGYEQYF.

This clone was counted many times. In the same sample, other DNA sequences code for this CDR3. The J gene is TRBJ1-2, the V gene TRBV18, with 8 bases lining up with TRBD1. CDR1 and CDR2 (germline): KGHSH, LQKENI. The CDR3 totals 14 residues. V shed 6 bases and J 5 bases; nucleotides not matched to a gene: 8. For the CDR3, the DNA is TGTGCCAGCTCTCCCGGACAGGGTTTATATGGCTACACCTTC. Amino acid sequence: CASSPGQGLYGYTF.

The gene calls are TRBV7-9 and TRBJ1-1; the D gene is possibly TRBD1 (5 bases). Trimming shortened V by 7 bases and J by 5 bases, and 14 bases separated the two germline ends. Germline-derived CDR1 and CDR2 are SEHNR and FQNEAQ (reference sequence). The CDR3 extends over 13 amino acids. In DNA form, the CDR3 reads TGTGCCAGCACCAAAAGTGGGGGTACTGAAGCTTTCTTT. It codes for CASTKSGGTEAFF.

This sequence joins TRBV7-6 and TRBJ2-7, with 7 bases fitting TRBD1. V was clipped by 2 bases and J by 3 bases; unmatched bases: 13. This CDR3 is built from 17 residues. Germline CDR1 SGHVS, CDR2 FNYEAQ. The CDR3 region is CASSLFAPRQGFYEQYF. The CDR3 DNA follows: TGTGCCAGCAGCTTATTCGCCCCGAGACAGGGCTTCTACGAGCAGTACTTC.

This clone showed up just a few times. This sequence joins TRBV2 and TRBJ1-1; D is ambiguous. Trimming took off 11 bases at V and 1 base at J, with 8 bases between the two ends. The CDR3 extends over 11 amino acids. Germline CDR1 reads SNHLY; CDR2 reads FYNNEI. CDR3 nucleotide sequence: TGTGCCGGATCGGGGAACACTGAAGCTTTCTTT. It yields the protein CAGSGNTEAFF.

The chain carries TRBV11-2 and TRBJ2-1; 7 bases agree with TRBD1. V shed 1 base and J 10 bases; nucleotides not matched to a gene: 7. The CDR3 runs to 14 residues. Germline values: CDR1 SGHAT, CDR2 FQNNGV. The CDR3 sequence: CASSLVRGDREQFF. The CDR3 DNA reads as TGTGCCAGCAGCTTAGTAAGAGGGGACAGAGAGCAGTTCTTC.

The chain employs TRBV7-8 and TRBJ2-2; possibly TRBD1 for D (6 bases). Trimming left V 1 base short and J 1 base short, with 7 bases between. The CDR3 contains 15 residues. Germline lookup yields CDR1 SGHVS and CDR2 FQNEAQ. CDR3 region: CASSLDRVNTGELFF. CDR3 bases: TGTGCCAGCAGCTTAGACAGGGTGAACACCGGGGAGCTGTTTTTT.